This TCR beta chain comes out of a study of shared clonotypes between healthy human individuals. Germline V gene sequence: CDR1 SEHNR, CDR2 FQNEAQ (reference sequence). Trimming took off 3 bases at V and 3 bases at J, with 11 bases between the two ends. The CDR3 totals 15 residues. Some clones are missing from TCRdb's copy, which holds only in-frame ones; the method was immunoSEQ multiplex PCR. The sample includes around 1.6 million clones, around 98% of them seen just once. The chain joins TRBV7-9 to TRBJ2-2; D gene uncertain. The origin of this receptor is a man aged 25 to 40 in good health. The sequenced sample consisted of naive CD4+ T cells sorted from blood. Subset noted: CD45RA+ positively selected. CDR3 sequence: CASSLVQTYTGELFF. The CDR3 DNA sequence: TGTGCCAGCAGCTTGGTCCAAACCTACACCGGGGAGCTGTTTTTT.